A single sample gave rise to the 30 T cell receptor beta chains below, sequenced in a study of human T cells and chemical hapten exposure. Using its own MiXCR run on the RACE reads, TCRdb lists one record per CDR3 protein. The table includes tens of thousands of distinct CDR3 sequences, approximately 7% detected once. The time point denotes: pre-sensitization, week 0. This sample's treatment: therapeutic diphenylcyclopropenone sensitization with weekly scalp DPC. Specimen: whole blood, collected in connection with sensitization to the hapten diphenylcyclopropenone (DPC). The receptor set was obtained from a woman aged 25 to 39 with alopecia areata. Some clones in this sample may be carry-over from other donors' samples.

This clonotype occurred many times. V is TRBV6-6 and J is TRBJ2-1; 9 bases align to TRBD2. This CDR3 comprises 17 residues. After removal of 2 bases from V and 7 bases from J, the junction contained 12 bases not matched to a gene. Per germline, CDR1 MNHNY and CDR2 SVGAGI (reference sequence). CDR3 sequence reads: CASSYPTSGLARNEQFF. The CDR3 DNA sequence: TGTGCCAGCAGTTACCCCACATCTGGACTAGCGAGGAATGAGCAGTTCTTC.

This chain links TRBV3-1 with TRBJ1-2; no clear D gene. There are 16 residues in the CDR3. Germline V CDR1 and CDR2: LGHDT, YNNKEL (reference sequence). Trimming shortened V by 1 base and J by 4 bases, and 16 bases separated the two germline ends. This chain's CDR3 is CASSQGVTASFYGYTF. The CDR3 bases are TGTGCCAGCAGCCAAGGGGTTACCGCCTCTTTCTATGGCTACACCTTC.

This clonotype was counted ten times or more. The CDR3 DNA sequence: TGTGCCAGCAGCCGCTCCGCCGGCGACGAGCAGTACTTC. This sequence encodes CASSRSAGDEQYF. The chain links TRBV5-6 to TRBJ2-7; D is uncertain. The CDR3 contains 13 residues. The V gene lost 4 bases and the J gene lost 5 bases, with 13 bases spanning the gap. The germline gives CDR1 SGHDT, CDR2 YYEEEE.

This clonotype showed up many times. The chain is built from TRBV29-1 and TRBJ1-4, with no clear D. Germline V gene sequence: CDR1 SQVTM, CDR2 ANQGSEA. The CDR3 extends over 14 amino acids. V was cut by 6 bases and J by 8 bases, with 19 bases left in between. CDR3 DNA: TGCAGCGTGGAGGCTCTCGGTCTTAGCGAAAAACTGTTTTTT. This gives the protein CSVEALGLSEKLFF.

This clonotype was recorded at least ten times. This chain joins TRBV20-1 and TRBJ2-1, with D tentatively TRBD1 (6 bases). This CDR3 is built from 15 residues. Per germline, CDR1 DFQATT and CDR2 SNEGSKA (reference sequence). V lost 6 bases and J lost 4, with 19 bases in between. The CDR3 spells CSAHPSGEFYNEQFF. The DNA of the CDR3 is TGCAGTGCCCACCCATCAGGGGAGTTTTACAATGAGCAGTTCTTC.

This clonotype was found many times. The chain couples TRBV20-1 to TRBJ2-7; 9 bases align to TRBD2. The V and J ends lost 2 bases and 4 bases, in that order; junction bases with no gene match: 9. The CDR3 totals 15 residues. In germline, CDR1 is DFQATT, CDR2 SNEGSKA (reference sequence). The CDR3 protein is CSARPPAGGGYEQYF. The DNA for the CDR3 is TGCAGTGCTAGACCCCCCGCGGGGGGGGGGTACGAGCAGTACTTC.

This clonotype was seen at least ten times. The chain uses TRBV30 and TRBJ1-4; D is unresolved. Germline CDR1 reads GTSNPN; CDR2 reads SVGIG (reference sequence). The CDR3 spans 12 residues. Trimming shortened V by 2 bases and J by 11 bases, and 12 bases separated the two germline ends. CDR3 sequence: CAWSPTQLKLFF. The CDR3 nucleotides read TGTGCCTGGAGTCCAACTCAACTGAAACTGTTTTTT. Looking up the rest from reference TRBV30 and TRBJ1-4 gives the full variable domain: SQTIHQWPATLVQPVGSPLSLECTVEGTSNPNLYWYRQAAGRGLQLLFYSVGIGQISSEVPQNLSASRPQDRQFILSSKKLLLSDSGFYLCAWSPTQLKLFFGSGTQLSVL.

This clonotype was seen many times. The chain joins TRBV14 to TRBJ1-1; no definite D call. Germline V CDR1 and CDR2: SGHDN, FVKESK. The germline V and J ends were trimmed by 1 base and 3 bases, with 3 bases remaining between them. The CDR3 extends over 12 amino acids. The CDR3 reads CASSQAYTEAFF. The CDR3 DNA reads TGTGCCAGCAGCCAAGCCTACACTGAAGCTTTCTTT.

The V and J genes are TRBV2 and TRBJ1-1; D unclear. Germline V gene sequence: CDR1 SNHLY, CDR2 FYNNEI. V lost 4 bases to trimming and J lost 3 bases, with 12 bases between them. The CDR3 is 14 amino acids. In nucleotides, the CDR3 is TGTGCCAGCAGTGTGGTAGGGTCGGACACTGAAGCTTTCTTT. The encoded protein is CASSVVGSDTEAFF.

This clonotype was seen once. The chain employs TRBV5-1 and TRBJ1-2; TRBD1 might be the D (5 bases). Germline assignment: CDR1 SGHRS and CDR2 YFSETQ. The germline V and J ends were trimmed by 6 bases and 6 bases, with 18 bases remaining between them. The CDR3 is 14 amino acids. For the CDR3, the DNA is TGCGCCAGCACCGAATCGAGAGGGGAGGATGGCTACACCTTC. Protein sequence: CASTESRGEDGYTF.

This clonotype has at least ten counts. The chain couples TRBV20-1 to TRBJ2-3, with D perhaps TRBD1 or TRBD2 (5 bases each). CDR3 length equals 17 residues. Per germline, CDR1 DFQATT and CDR2 SNEGSKA (reference sequence). Trimming pared 5 bases from V and 0 bases from J, leaving 21 bases between. The CDR3, as DNA: TGCAGTGCTTTCTCAAGCCGGGACCTGAGGAGCACAGATACGCAGTATTTT. Translation gives CSAFSSRDLRSTDTQYF.

The chain couples TRBV4-1 to TRBJ1-2, with D perhaps TRBD1 (5 bases). V was clipped by 2 bases and J by 6 bases, with 13 bases between them. Germline loops: CDR1 MGHRA, CDR2 YSYEKL. CDR3 length: 14 residues. The CDR3 bases are TGCGCCAGCAGCCAATTCGTCAGGGCGGATGGCTACACCTTC. It encodes CASSQFVRADGYTF.

The rearrangement uses TRBV6-5 and TRBJ2-7; either TRBD1 or TRBD2 may supply D (5 bases each). The CDR3 runs to 14 residues. The V and J ends lost 5 bases and 0 bases respectively, with 11 bases between them. Germline CDR1 reads MNHEY; CDR2 reads SVGAGI. The CDR3: CASSLGTSSYEQYF. The CDR3, as DNA: TGTGCCAGCAGTCTCGGGACCAGCTCCTACGAGCAGTACTTC.

On this clonotype itself: The junction departs from germline at one end; a sequencing error may be responsible. The chain is built from TRBV29-1 and TRBJ1-2, with a weak D call TRBD1 (5 bases). There are 12 residues in the CDR3. The germline CDR1 and CDR2 sequences are SQVTM and ANQGSEA. CDR3 DNA: TGCAGCGTTGAACAGGGAGACTATGGCGACACCTTC. It specifies CSVEQGDYGDTF.

There are a few counts of this clonotype. J is TRBJ1-2 and V is TRBV10-3, with D unresolved. Germline V gene lookup returns CDR1 ENHRY and CDR2 SYGVKD. There are 14 residues in the CDR3. V was pared by 3 bases and J by 8 bases, with 16 bases between. The CDR3 nucleotides are TGTGCCATCAGTGACCCCGGCCAGGTCTTAGGCTACACCTTC. Translation: CAISDPGQVLGYTF.

This clonotype was recorded at least ten times. This sequence joins TRBV7-9 and TRBJ2-1, with D hard to call. Germline CDR1 SEHNR, CDR2 FQNEAQ (reference sequence). The V end lost 5 bases, the J end lost 5 bases, and 16 bases lay between the germline ends. The CDR3 has 15 residues. In DNA, the CDR3 is TGTGCCAGCAGCCCCGCCGCCGGGTCCGACAATGAGCAGTTCTTC. As protein: CASSPAAGSDNEQFF.

The rearrangement uses TRBV18 and TRBJ2-7, with D perhaps TRBD1 (9 bases). Germline-derived CDR1 and CDR2 are KGHSH and LQKENI. The V and J ends lost 6 bases and 2 bases respectively, with 17 bases between them. The CDR3 loop spans 15 amino acids. DNA of the CDR3: TGTGCCAGCTCTAGCGGGACAGGGATCACCTACGAGCAGTACTTC. Translation: CASSSGTGITYEQYF.

At least ten counts were recorded for this clonotype. The rearrangement joins TRBV6-5 to TRBJ1-1; 9 nucleotides match TRBD1. Germline values: CDR1 MNHEY, CDR2 SVGAGI. The CDR3 is 17 amino acids. V lost 5 bases to trimming and J lost 1 base; unmatched junction nucleotides: 11. CDR3 in DNA: TGTGCCAGCAGTCATCTAAGCGGACAGGGGCCGAACACTGAAGCTTTCTTT. Residues: CASSHLSGQGPNTEAFF.

This clonotype has only a few counts. The junction departs from germline at one end; a sequencing error may be responsible. The rearrangement uses TRBV4-1 and TRBJ1-1, with a tentative D call TRBD1 (6 bases). The germline V gene encodes CDR1 MGHRA and CDR2 YSYEKL. This CDR3 contains 15 residues. CDR3 protein: CASSQGNRVKTEAFF. As DNA, the CDR3 is TGCGCCAGCAGCCAAGGTAACAGGGTGAAGACTGAAGCTTTCTTT.

This clonotype occurred many times. The chain carries TRBV10-3 and TRBJ1-1; D remains ambiguous. The CDR3 runs 14 residues. Trimming removed 6 bases from V and 5 bases from J, with 16 bases in between. Germline V gene sequence: CDR1 ENHRY, CDR2 SYGVKD. CDR3 amino acids: CAISQRDSGTEAFF. The CDR3 DNA reads TGTGCCATCAGCCAAAGGGATTCCGGGACTGAAGCTTTCTTT.

This clonotype has a count of ten or more. J is TRBJ2-7 and V is TRBV28; possibly TRBD1 for D (6 bases). The CDR3 has 15 amino acids. The V gene lost 5 bases and the J gene lost 3 bases, with 17 bases spanning the gap. In germline, CDR1 is MDHEN, CDR2 SYDVKM. CDR3 region: CASSGAGTPLYEQYF. CDR3 nucleotide sequence: TGTGCCAGCAGTGGAGCAGGGACACCCCTCTACGAGCAGTACTTC.

Ten or more counts support this clonotype. The chain has TRBV6-2 or TRBV6-3 and TRBJ1-2, with D possibly being TRBD1 (5 bases). The CDR3 is 14 residues long. Germline lookup yields CDR1 MNHEY and CDR2 SVGEGT. The V and J ends lost 0 bases and 2 bases respectively, with 7 bases between them. CDR3 loop: CASSYSAGNYGYTF. The CDR3, as DNA: TGTGCCAGCAGTTACTCAGCAGGGAACTATGGCTACACCTTC.

This clonotype was seen a few times. This chain uses TRBV7-9 with TRBJ2-6; TRBD1 matches at 8 bases. CDR3 length equals 18 residues. The junction had 5 bases not matched to a gene; V was cut back by 1 base and J by 0 bases. Germline-derived CDR1 and CDR2 are SEHNR and FQNEAQ (reference sequence). DNA for the CDR3: TGTGCCAGCAGCTTAGGGACAGGGACATCCTCTGGGGCCAACGTCCTGACTTTC. This encodes CASSLGTGTSSGANVLTF. Supplemented by reference TRBV7-9 and TRBJ2-6, the full variable domain reads DTGVSQNPRHKITKRGQNVTFRCDPISEHNRLYWYRQTLGQGPEFLTYFQNEAQLEKSRLLSDRFSAERPKGSFSTLEIQRTEQGDSAMYLCASSLGTGTSSGANVLTFGAGSRLTVL.

By its share, this clonotype is medium-sized. The V call is TRBV5-5, the J call TRBJ1-1; D gene unclear. The CDR3 length is 13 residues. V shed 2 bases and J shed 1 base, with 6 bases lying between them. Germline CDR1 and CDR2: SGHKS and YYEKEE (reference sequence). CDR3 in amino acids: CASSFYSNTEAFF. The CDR3 nucleotides are TGTGCCAGCAGCTTCTATTCGAACACTGAAGCTTTCTTT. The full variable domain, its missing parts supplied by reference TRBV5-5 and TRBJ1-1, is DAGVTQSPTHLIKTRGQQVTLRCSPISGHKSVSWYQQVLGQGPQFIFQYYEKEERGRGNFPDRFSARQFPNYSSELNVNALLLGDSALYLCASSFYSNTEAFFGQGTRLTVV.

This clonotype occurred many times. This chain uses TRBV4-1 with TRBJ2-1; D remains unclear. The germline V gene has CDR1 MGHRA and CDR2 YSYEKL. V lost 0 bases and J 7 bases, leaving 10 bases between the germline ends. This CDR3 contains 14 residues. The CDR3: CASSQDSVQNEQFF. The DNA of the CDR3 is TGCGCCAGCAGCCAAGATTCGGTCCAAAATGAGCAGTTCTTC.

This clonotype was seen repeatedly, ten times or more. J is TRBJ2-7 and V is TRBV23-1; D uncertain. Being an ORF, TRBV23-1 has a function that is uncertain. V gave up 4 bases and J gave up 9 bases, with 34 bases separating them. CDR3 length: 19 residues. CDR3 sequence reads: CASSLSPRPLPRVPGVQYF. CDR3 in DNA: TGCGCCAGCAGTCTTTCGCCCCGACCCCTACCCCGCGTACCAGGAGTGCAGTACTTC.

This clonotype appeared many times. The rearrangement uses TRBV6-5 and TRBJ1-1; D is uncertain. Per germline, CDR1 MNHEY and CDR2 SVGAGI. V shed 6 bases and J shed 6 bases, with 17 bases lying between them. The CDR3 extends over 14 amino acids. For the CDR3, the DNA is TGTGCCAGCAGACCCCCCGTCGGCGGGGCTGAAGCTTTCTTT. Protein sequence: CASRPPVGGAEAFF.

The chain uses TRBV2 and TRBJ2-5, with TRBD2 matching over 7 bases. The germline CDR1 and CDR2 sequences are SNHLY and FYNNEI. The CDR3 has 13 amino acids. Trimming took 6 bases from V and 3 from J; bases not matched to a gene: 4. In nucleotides, the CDR3 is TGTGCCAGCAGGGGGGGGGAGAAAGAGACCCAGTACTTC. Translation gives CASRGGEKETQYF.

This clonotype was seen ten or more times. V gene TRBV18 combines with J gene TRBJ1-1, with 8 bases lining up with TRBD1. J lost 2 bases, V lost 2 bases, and 7 bases had no gene match. This CDR3 is built from 16 residues. Germline V gene sequence: CDR1 KGHSH, CDR2 LQKENI. CDR3 residues: CASSPTGGLDNTEAFF. CDR3 bases: TGTGCCAGCTCACCAACAGGGGGTTTAGATAACACTGAAGCTTTCTTT. The entire variable domain, with the rest obtained from reference TRBV18 and TRBJ1-1, is as follows: NAGVMQNPRHLVRRRGQEARLRCSPMKGHSHVYWYRQLPEEGLKFMVYLQKENIIDESGMPKERFSAEFPKEGPSILRIQQVVRGDSAAYFCASSPTGGLDNTEAFFGQGTRLTVV.

This clonotype was seen at least ten times. This rearrangement joins TRBV30 to TRBJ2-1; 9 bases are shared with TRBD2. The germline gives CDR1 GTSNPN, CDR2 SVGIG (reference sequence). J was trimmed by 3 bases and V by 1 base; bases with no gene match: 4. This CDR3 is 15 amino acids long. The chain's CDR3 is CAWSAAGGFYNEQFF. The CDR3 coding sequence is TGTGCCTGGAGTGCCGCGGGGGGGTTCTACAATGAGCAGTTCTTC. Full variable domain (missing parts from reference TRBV30 and TRBJ2-1): SQTIHQWPATLVQPVGSPLSLECTVEGTSNPNLYWYRQAAGRGLQLLFYSVGIGQISSEVPQNLSASRPQDRQFILSSKKLLLSDSGFYLCAWSAAGGFYNEQFFGPGTRLTVL.